The T cell receptor (beta chain) described here comes from a study of technical replicates of blood from a handful of donors. Generated by immunoSEQ multiplex PCR, the TCRdb table keeps only in-frame clones and is missing some. The sample has 75,000 or so clones, roughly 94% seen once. Sequenced: T cells isolated from PBMCs. This clonotype originated in a human donor in good health.

The CDR3 coding sequence is TGTGCCGGAACAGGGAACTATGGCTACACCTTC. This sequence encodes CAGTGNYGYTF. The rearrangement links TRBV19 to TRBJ1-2; possibly TRBD1 for D (6 bases). The CDR3 spans 11 residues. From germline, CDR1 is LNHDA and CDR2 SQIVND (reference sequence). V was cut by 11 bases and J by 2 bases, with 9 bases left in between.